What follows is one T cell receptor beta chain and its context. Sequencing was performed with immunoSEQ multiplex PCR; in TCRdb, only in-frame clones are kept and a portion is missing. The sample holds about 340,000 clones, more than 70% seen once. This sample stems from a study of blood T cell repertoires in COVID-19. Study summary: PBMCs, B-cell-depleted T cells, or T cells were the source of the cDNA or gDNA that made up the material.

This CDR3 spans 12 amino acids. V shed 5 bases and J shed 2 bases, with 6 bases lying between them. Per the germline V gene, CDR1 is MDHEN and CDR2 is SYDVKM. The clonotype originates from a woman in her sixties or seventies with COVID-19, enrolled during active disease. The V gene is TRBV28, the J gene TRBJ1-2; D unresolved. The specimen was peripheral blood. The CDR3 loop is CASSLENYGYTF. CDR3 DNA: TGTGCCAGCAGTCTAGAGAACTATGGCTACACCTTC.